The text below deals with one TCR beta chain. This entry belongs to a study of blood T cell repertoires in COVID-19. Turning to the study itself: The cDNA or gDNA used as material had been derived from T cells, B-cell-depleted T cells, or PBMCs.

This CDR3 region has 16 residues. V lost 8 bases to trimming and J lost 8 bases, with 27 bases between them. Germline CDR1 and CDR2: SNHLY and FYNNEI. Clones were sequenced by immunoSEQ multiplex PCR, and TCRdb holds only the in-frame ones, with some missing. The repertoire holds 200,000 to 300,000 clones, with over 85% as singletons. The source material was PBMCs or T cells enriched from blood (not recorded which). The chain couples TRBV2 to TRBJ1-2; tentatively, D is TRBD1 (5 bases). The sequence was collected from a woman between 25 and 40 years old with acute COVID-19. CDR3: CASGARGLTDPGGYTF. The CDR3 coding sequence is TGTGCCAGCGGGGCTAGGGGTCTGACGGACCCAGGGGGCTACACCTTC.